This T cell receptor beta chain was sequenced in a study of T-cell memory formation after mild COVID-19. As for the study in general: Clustering of TCRs was largely donor specific.

Barcoded TCR alpha and TCR beta cDNA libraries with UMIs came from 5'RACE using constant-segment primers. Via MiXCR, TCRdb re-called the 5' RACE reads, giving one row per CDR3 protein. In the table there are roughly 480,000 distinct CDR3 sequences, 20% to 25% of which are singletons. J gave up 1 base and V 7 bases, and 9 bases lay outside the gene matches. This CDR3 contains 16 residues. The germline V gene encodes CDR1 SGHVS and CDR2 FNYEAQ. This clonotype appeared a few times. The source is an adult woman who had mild COVID-19 (a few samples of this study predate the infection). Cell type and time point are not known. The rearrangement links TRBV7-6 to TRBJ2-1, with 8 bases fitting TRBD2. The sample was PBMCs or a T cell subset sorted from them (not recorded which). DNA for the CDR3: TGTGCCAGCACCCCCGTAGCGGGGAATTCCTACAATGAGCAGTTCTTC. Amino acid sequence: CASTPVAGNSYNEQFF.